Reported below is one TCR beta chain. Its antigen is unidentified. This specimen belongs to a study of T cell repertoires in cytomegalovirus infection. About the research overall: TCR beta signatures that were public indicated CMV infection and matching HLA type.

TCRdb fed the reads into MiXCR, producing one record per CDR3 protein. The table has more than 150,000 distinct CDR3 sequences, approximately 17% seen once. The germline V gene encodes CDR1 MNHEY and CDR2 SVGEGT. Trimming stripped 8 bases from V and 1 base from J, with 20 bases between. CDR3 length: 17 amino acids. The study, taken as a whole, reports: HLA-C-restricted CMV clonotypes gave the most frequent clonotype in two of eight donors. Cumulative frequency (of public TCR beta family members) identified carriers of CMV plus the relevant HLA.

V and J are TRBV6-2 or TRBV6-3 and TRBJ2-2; D is ambiguous. This receptor was obtained from a human donor in good health (CMV status not recorded). Some clones in this sample may be carry-over from other donors' samples. Sequencing was performed on CD8+ T cells from PBMCs. For the CDR3, the DNA is TGTGCCAGCGGCAGTTCCAAGGGTACTAAGAACACCGGGGAGCTGTTTTTT. This encodes CASGSSKGTKNTGELFF.